This TCR beta chain was sequenced for a study of blood T cells in healthy people across ages. A J-beta primer mix and a sample-barcoded 5' primer were used in a second PCR of about 7 to 12 cycles. TCRdb re-called the 5' RACE reads through MiXCR, storing one row per CDR3 protein. The sample contains about 1.6 million distinct CDR3 sequences, approximately 32% of which appear only once. Source material: blood. The source of this sequence is a woman under 40 in good health.

CDR3 bases: TGCGCCAGCAGCTTGTTTCTAGAAGGCGGGGAGCTGTTTTTT. Protein sequence: CASSLFLEGGELFF. V is TRBV5-1 and J is TRBJ2-2, with D unresolved. The germline gives CDR1 SGHRS, CDR2 YFSETQ. Trimming left V 1 base short and J 7 bases short, with 11 bases between. The CDR3 is 14 residues long.